These 20 T cell receptor beta chains originate from one sample sequenced in a study of somatic mutations in cytotoxic T cells in rheumatoid arthritis. Clones were read by immunoSEQ multiplex PCR, and TCRdb kept only the in-frame ones, dropping some. This sample yields 12,000 to 15,000 clones, of which over 70% are seen a single time; 25% to 30% belongs to the top ten. What was sequenced was CD8+ T cells sorted from blood. All receptors derive from an adult with rheumatoid arthritis.

This rearrangement joins TRBV9 to TRBJ2-3; a possible D gene is TRBD2 (6 bases). CDR3 size: 14 residues. V was pared by 6 bases and J by 0 bases, with 11 bases between. CDR1 and CDR2 from the germline V gene are SGDLS and YYNGEE. The CDR3 sequence is CASMAGSSTDTQYF. The CDR3, as DNA: TGTGCCAGCATGGCGGGGAGTAGCACAGATACGCAGTATTTT.

The V and J genes are TRBV6-5 and TRBJ1-2, with a tentative D call TRBD1 (6 bases). V lost 2 bases, J lost 8 bases, and 15 bases lay in between. The CDR3 contains 14 residues. Germline lookup yields CDR1 MNHEY and CDR2 SVGAGI. The CDR3 DNA follows: TGTGCCAGCAGTTACGGGGATAGGGGGGCGGGCTACACCTTC. This encodes CASSYGDRGAGYTF.

The rearrangement joins TRBV6-9 to TRBJ1-6; D not resolved. The CDR3 totals 17 residues. Germline lookup yields CDR1 MNHGY and CDR2 SVAAGI. The ends were cut back, 4 bases at V and 7 bases at J, with 20 bases in the middle. The CDR3 here is CASSFCNNTGVNSPLHF. The CDR3 coding sequence is TGTGCCAGCAGTTTTTGTAACAACACCGGGGTCAATTCACCCCTCCACTTT.

This chain connects TRBV7-9 to TRBJ1-5; 12 bases are a match to TRBD1. Looked up from germline, CDR1 is SEHNR and CDR2 is FQNEAQ (reference sequence). Trimming at V came to 5 bases and at J to 2 bases, leaving 13 bases not matched to a gene. CDR3 length equals 19 residues. The CDR3 DNA reads as TGTGCCAGCAGCACCGGGACAGGGGGCTTAGCGATGGGCAATCAGCCCCAGCATTTT. This encodes CASSTGTGGLAMGNQPQHF.

This clone has just a few counts. The chain has TRBV6-5 and TRBJ2-7, with a possible D match to TRBD1 (6 bases). Trimming took 10 bases from V and 0 from J, leaving 10 bases between them. Germline CDR1 is MNHEY and CDR2 is SVGAGI. The CDR3 length is 12 residues. The CDR3 region has the DNA TGTGCCACCCGACAGGACTCCTACGAGCAGTACTTC. It codes for CATRQDSYEQYF.

This clone is medium-sized by share. V usage is TRBV11-2 and J usage is TRBJ1-1, with D unclear. Trimming removed 5 bases from V and 0 bases from J, with 4 bases in between. In germline, CDR1 is SGHAT, CDR2 FQNNGV. The CDR3 extends over 12 amino acids. In nucleotides, the CDR3 is TGTGCCAGCAGCGGTATGAACACTGAAGCTTTCTTT. Translation gives CASSGMNTEAFF.

V gene TRBV5-4 combines with J gene TRBJ1-1; the D gene is possibly TRBD1 (5 bases). CDR3 length equals 15 residues. V was trimmed by 4 bases and J by 4 bases, leaving 17 bases between them. CDR1 and CDR2 from the germline V gene are SGHNT and YYREEE (reference sequence). DNA for the CDR3: TGTGCCAGCAGCCCCCGGGACGGACTGTCCACTGAAGCTTTCTTT. Protein: CASSPRDGLSTEAFF.

The genes are TRBV27 and TRBJ2-1; D is unresolved. The ends were cut back, 4 bases at V and 0 bases at J, with 13 bases in the middle. The CDR3 extends over 16 amino acids. CDR1 MNHEY and CDR2 SMNVEV come from the germline V gene (reference sequence). CDR3 in DNA: TGTGCCAGCAGTTCCCGGACGGCCAGCTCCTACAATGAGCAGTTCTTC. It codes for CASSSRTASSYNEQFF.

The rearrangement links TRBV10-1 to TRBJ1-2; D might be TRBD1 (6 bases). This CDR3 has 14 residues. CDR1 is WNHNN and CDR2 is SYGVQD in the germline V gene (reference sequence). The V end lost 11 bases, the J end lost 4 bases, and 20 bases lay between the germline ends. The CDR3 coding sequence is TGCGCCGGGGAACCAAACAGGGAGGGCTATGGCTACACCTTC. It yields the protein CAGEPNREGYGYTF.

CDR3 residues: CASSLVLGGGPYEQYF. CDR3 bases: TGTGCCAGCAGCTTGGTATTAGGGGGGGGCCCCTACGAGCAGTACTTC. The chain carries TRBV5-5 and TRBJ2-7; D may be TRBD2 (7 bases). The germline V gene has CDR1 SGHKS and CDR2 YYEKEE (reference sequence). The V end was cut by 0 bases, the J end by 2 bases, with 15 bases between. The CDR3 is made up of 16 amino acids.

Only one count was recorded for this clone. The V and J genes are TRBV7-2 and TRBJ1-5; D might be TRBD1 (5 bases). Trimming left V 5 bases short and J 6 bases short, with 14 bases between. Germline values: CDR1 SGHTA, CDR2 FQGNSA. The CDR3 totals 14 residues. The CDR3 DNA is TGTGCCAGCAGCAACTATGGGGGGGGTCAGCCCCAGCATTTT. This gives the protein CASSNYGGGQPQHF.

The V call is TRBV28, the J call TRBJ1-5; D gene unclear. V shed 5 bases and J shed 0 bases, with 11 bases lying between them. The germline V gene encodes CDR1 MDHEN and CDR2 SYDVKM. The CDR3 sequence is 15 residues long. CDR3 DNA sequence: TGTGCCAGCAGTGAGCTAGGGTATAGCAATCAGCCCCAGCATTTT. It specifies CASSELGYSNQPQHF.

This clone was observed a single time. This chain links TRBV5-5 with TRBJ1-2, with 7 positions matching TRBD1. Germline V gives CDR1 SGHKS, CDR2 YYEKEE (reference sequence). V shed 0 bases, J shed 6 bases, and the junction held 8 bases outside the gene matches. The CDR3 consists of 15 residues. The CDR3 nucleotides read TGTGCCAGCAGCTTGGGTGAGGGGGCGCAGGATGGCTACACCTTC. Amino acid sequence: CASSLGEGAQDGYTF.

In nucleotides, the CDR3 is TGTGCCAGCTCACCCAAAGACAGTCCTGGGGGTGAGCAGTTCTTC. This sequence encodes CASSPKDSPGGEQFF. The chain uses TRBV18 and TRBJ2-1, with D perhaps assigned TRBD1 or TRBD2 (5 bases each). Deletions cut 3 bases from V and 9 bases from J, with 18 bases between. The CDR3 sequence is 15 residues long. Germline V gene sequence: CDR1 KGHSH, CDR2 LQKENI.

This chain uses TRBV6-5 with TRBJ1-4; D may be TRBD1 (6 bases). The V and J ends lost 6 bases and 6 bases respectively, with 14 bases between them. Germline CDR1 reads MNHEY; CDR2 reads SVGAGI. This CDR3 is 14 amino acids long. The CDR3 loop is CASRRGFTDEKLFF. The CDR3 coding sequence is TGTGCCAGCAGAAGGGGGTTTACTGATGAAAAACTGTTTTTT.

The chain couples TRBV5-6 to TRBJ1-1; the D is unclear. The CDR3 runs to 13 residues. Germline assignment: CDR1 SGHDT and CDR2 YYEEEE. Trimming took 2 bases from V and 5 from J, leaving 10 bases between them. This CDR3 is CASSLNRRTEAFF. The CDR3 coding sequence is TGTGCCAGCAGCTTAAACCGAAGGACTGAAGCTTTCTTT. The full variable domain, rest sourced from reference TRBV5-6 and TRBJ1-1, is DAGVTQSPTHLIKTRGQQVTLRCSPKSGHDTVSWYQQALGQGPQFIFQYYEEEERQRGNFPDRFSGHQFPNYSSELNVNALLLGDSALYLCASSLNRRTEAFFGQGTRLTVV.

This rearrangement joins TRBV2 to TRBJ2-2; 8 bases line up with TRBD1. Germline V gene data show CDR1 as SNHLY and CDR2 as FYNNEI. This CDR3 has 16 residues. J was trimmed by 4 bases and V by 5 bases; bases with no gene match: 9. The CDR3 DNA reads as TGTGCCAGCAGTCCCCGCTCGACAGGGGTCACCGGGGAGCTGTTTTTT. As protein: CASSPRSTGVTGELFF.

The rearrangement joins TRBV7-6 to TRBJ2-3; either TRBD1 or TRBD2 may fit D (5 bases each). Germline CDR1 reads SGHVS; CDR2 reads FNYEAQ. Trimming stripped 3 bases from V and 7 bases from J, with 20 bases between. This CDR3 spans 16 amino acids. In DNA form, the CDR3 reads TGTGCCAGCAGCTTGTCAGGGAGTCTGGTAACCCATACGCAGTATTTT. Translating gives CASSLSGSLVTHTQYF. Full variable domain (outside the CDR3, taken from reference TRBV7-6 and TRBJ2-3): GAGVSQSPRYKVTKRGQDVALRCDPISGHVSLYWYRQALGQGPEFLTYFNYEAQQDKSGLPNDRFSAERPEGSISTLTIQRTEQRDSAMYRCASSLSGSLVTHTQYFGPGTRLTVL.

This clone was recorded a few times. The rearrangement uses TRBV7-9 and TRBJ2-7, with 8 bases identical to TRBD1. The ends lost 6 bases at V and 6 bases at J; junction bases unmatched: 16. Germline loops: CDR1 SEHNR, CDR2 FQNEAQ (reference sequence). The CDR3 has 16 residues. CDR3 in amino acids: CASRAGTGLAASEQYF. DNA for the CDR3: TGTGCCAGCAGAGCCGGGACAGGATTAGCTGCGAGCGAGCAGTACTTC.

There are a few counts of this clone. The CDR3 sequence is CASYTAPGPPRETQYF. The DNA of the CDR3 is TGTGCCAGCTATACGGCCCCCGGCCCCCCACGAGAGACCCAGTACTTC. This chain links TRBV7-8 with TRBJ2-5; no firm D call. Germline values: CDR1 SGHVS, CDR2 FQNEAQ. Trimming cost V 8 bases and J 4 bases, with 23 bases left between them. This CDR3 has 16 amino acids.